This TCR beta chain stems from a study of T cells after yellow fever vaccination. Whole-study results and caveats: Researchers noted that a small share of clonotypes showed up in both CD4 and CD8 compartments.

This clonotype was observed at least ten times. As yet, its antigen is unknown. Generation of TCR cDNA used 5'RACE template switching (which added a universal primer site and UMIs). TCRdb called the 5' RACE reads again in MiXCR, with one record for every CDR3 protein. The sample consists of just over 300,000 distinct CDR3 sequences, more than 3% of them appearing once. The length of the CDR3 is 15 residues. J gave up 4 bases and V 5 bases, and 7 bases lay outside the gene matches. Per the germline V gene, CDR1 is SGHTA and CDR2 is FQGTGA. This TCR was sampled from a man aged 18 to 35 who received the YFV17D yellow fever vaccine. The chain couples TRBV7-3 to TRBJ2-3; 9 bases are a match to TRBD2. The sample here was PBMCs, taken on the day of the yellow fever booster vaccination. The DNA for the CDR3 is TGTGCCAGCAGCCCGCGGGGCGGGGGGGCAGATACGCAGTATTTT. Translation: CASSPRGGGADTQYF. The whole variable domain, filled in from reference TRBV7-3 and TRBJ2-3, reads GAGVSQTPSNKVTEKGKYVELRCDPISGHTALYWYRQSLGQGPEFLIYFQGTGAADDSGLPNDRFFAVRPEGSVSTLKIQRTERGDSAVYLCASSPRGGGADTQYFGPGTRLTVL.